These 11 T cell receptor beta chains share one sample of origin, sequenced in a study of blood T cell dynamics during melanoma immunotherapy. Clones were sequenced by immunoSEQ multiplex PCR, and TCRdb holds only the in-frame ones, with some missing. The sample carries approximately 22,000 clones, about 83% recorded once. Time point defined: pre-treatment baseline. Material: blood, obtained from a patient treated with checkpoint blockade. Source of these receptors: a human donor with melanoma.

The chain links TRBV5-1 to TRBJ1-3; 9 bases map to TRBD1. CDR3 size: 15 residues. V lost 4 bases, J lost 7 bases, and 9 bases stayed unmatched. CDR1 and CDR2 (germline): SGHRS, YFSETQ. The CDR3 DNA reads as TGCGCCAGCAGCAAACAGGGGGCGAGTCGGAACACCATATATTTT. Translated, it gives CASSKQGASRNTIYF.

CDR3 sequence reads: CASTEGGAYEQYF. DNA for the CDR3: TGTGCCAGCACCGAAGGAGGAGCCTACGAGCAGTACTTC. The chain links TRBV2 to TRBJ2-7, with a weak D call TRBD2 (5 bases). Germline lookup yields CDR1 SNHLY and CDR2 FYNNEI. There are 13 residues in the CDR3. The V end lost 7 bases, the J end lost 2 bases, and 12 bases lay between the germline ends.

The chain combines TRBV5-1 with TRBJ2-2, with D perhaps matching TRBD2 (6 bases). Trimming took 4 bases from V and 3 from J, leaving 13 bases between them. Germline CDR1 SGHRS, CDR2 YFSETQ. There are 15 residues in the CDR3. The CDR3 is CASSRGGPDTGELFF. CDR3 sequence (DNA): TGCGCCAGCAGCAGGGGAGGCCCGGACACCGGGGAGCTGTTTTTT.

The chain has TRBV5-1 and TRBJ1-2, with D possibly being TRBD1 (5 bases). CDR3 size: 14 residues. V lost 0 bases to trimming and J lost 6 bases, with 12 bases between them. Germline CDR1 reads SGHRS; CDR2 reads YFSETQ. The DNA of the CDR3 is TGCGCCAGCAGCTTGGCCCAAGTAGGGGATGGCTACACCTTC. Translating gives CASSLAQVGDGYTF.

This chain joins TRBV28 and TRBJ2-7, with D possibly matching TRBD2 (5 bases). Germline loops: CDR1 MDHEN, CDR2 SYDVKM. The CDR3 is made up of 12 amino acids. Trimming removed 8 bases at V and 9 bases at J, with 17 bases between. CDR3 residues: CASGAQRPRQYF. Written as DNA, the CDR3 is TGTGCCAGCGGAGCACAGCGGCCCAGGCAGTACTTC.

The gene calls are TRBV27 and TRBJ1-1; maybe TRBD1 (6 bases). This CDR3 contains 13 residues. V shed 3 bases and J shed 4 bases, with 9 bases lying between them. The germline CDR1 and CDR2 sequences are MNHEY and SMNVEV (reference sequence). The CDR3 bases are TGTGCCAGCAGTTTGATCAGGGGCACTGAAGCTTTCTTT. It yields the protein CASSLIRGTEAFF.

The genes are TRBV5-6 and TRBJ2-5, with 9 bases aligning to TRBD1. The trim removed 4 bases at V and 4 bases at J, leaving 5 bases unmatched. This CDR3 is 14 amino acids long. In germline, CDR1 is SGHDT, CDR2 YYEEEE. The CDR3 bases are TGTGCCAGCAGCCGAACAGGGGGCGGAGAGACCCAGTACTTC. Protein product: CASSRTGGGETQYF. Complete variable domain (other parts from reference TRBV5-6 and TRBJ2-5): DAGVTQSPTHLIKTRGQQVTLRCSPKSGHDTVSWYQQALGQGPQFIFQYYEEEERQRGNFPDRFSGHQFPNYSSELNVNALLLGDSALYLCASSRTGGGETQYFGPGTRLLVL.

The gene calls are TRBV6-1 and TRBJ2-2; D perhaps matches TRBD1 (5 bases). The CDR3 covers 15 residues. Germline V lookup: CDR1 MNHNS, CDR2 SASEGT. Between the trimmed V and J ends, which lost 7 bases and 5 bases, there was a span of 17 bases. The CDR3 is CASNRTPRATGELFF. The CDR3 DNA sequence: TGTGCCAGCAACCGGACACCCCGCGCAACCGGGGAGCTGTTTTTT.

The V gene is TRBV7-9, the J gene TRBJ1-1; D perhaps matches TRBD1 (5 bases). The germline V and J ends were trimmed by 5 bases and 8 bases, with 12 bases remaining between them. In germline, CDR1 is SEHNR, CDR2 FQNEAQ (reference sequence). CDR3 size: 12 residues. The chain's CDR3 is CASSTDSLEAFF. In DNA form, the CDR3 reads TGTGCCAGCAGCACCGACAGTTTGGAAGCTTTCTTT.

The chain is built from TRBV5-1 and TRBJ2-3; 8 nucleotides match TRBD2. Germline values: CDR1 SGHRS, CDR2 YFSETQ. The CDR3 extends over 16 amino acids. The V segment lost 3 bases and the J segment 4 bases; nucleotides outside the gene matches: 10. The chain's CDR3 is CASSWELAAGADTQYF. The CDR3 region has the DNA TGCGCCAGCAGCTGGGAACTAGCGGCAGGGGCAGATACGCAGTATTTT.

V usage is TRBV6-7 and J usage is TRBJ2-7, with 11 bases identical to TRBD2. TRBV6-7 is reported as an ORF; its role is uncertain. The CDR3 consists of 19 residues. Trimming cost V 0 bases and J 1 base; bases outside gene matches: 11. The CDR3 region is CASSYSGPEGLAGSYEQYF. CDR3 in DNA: TGTGCCAGCAGTTACTCTGGCCCCGAAGGACTAGCGGGTTCCTACGAGCAGTACTTC.